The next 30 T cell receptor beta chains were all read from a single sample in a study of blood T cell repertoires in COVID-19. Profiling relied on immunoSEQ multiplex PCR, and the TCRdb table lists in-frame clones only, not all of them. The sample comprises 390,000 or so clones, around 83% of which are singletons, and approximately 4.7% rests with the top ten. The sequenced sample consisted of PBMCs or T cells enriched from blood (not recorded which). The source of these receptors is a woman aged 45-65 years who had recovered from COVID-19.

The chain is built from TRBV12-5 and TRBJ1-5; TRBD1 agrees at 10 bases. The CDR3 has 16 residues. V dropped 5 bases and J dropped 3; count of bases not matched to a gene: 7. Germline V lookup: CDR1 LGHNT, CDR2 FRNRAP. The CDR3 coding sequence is TGTGCTAGTGGTCGTCGGGACAGGGGACTCAATCAGCCCCAGCATTTT. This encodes CASGRRDRGLNQPQHF.

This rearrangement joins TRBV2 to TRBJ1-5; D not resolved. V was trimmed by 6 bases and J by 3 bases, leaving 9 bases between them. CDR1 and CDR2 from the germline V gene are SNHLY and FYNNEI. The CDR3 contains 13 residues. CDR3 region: CASRGGPNQPQHF. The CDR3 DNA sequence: TGTGCCAGCAGGGGAGGACCCAATCAGCCCCAGCATTTT.

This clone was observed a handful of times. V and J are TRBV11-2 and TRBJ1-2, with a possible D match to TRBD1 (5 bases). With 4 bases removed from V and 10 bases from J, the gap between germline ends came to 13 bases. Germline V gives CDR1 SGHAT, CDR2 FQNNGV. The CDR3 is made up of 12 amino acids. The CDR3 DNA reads TGTGCCAGCAGCTCCGGGACGGACTACTACACCTTC. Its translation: CASSSGTDYYTF.

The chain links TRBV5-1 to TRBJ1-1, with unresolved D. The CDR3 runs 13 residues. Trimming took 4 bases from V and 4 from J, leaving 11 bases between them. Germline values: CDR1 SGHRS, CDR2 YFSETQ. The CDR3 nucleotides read TGCGCCAGCAGCGCCCACGAGGGCACTGAAGCTTTCTTT. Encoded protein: CASSAHEGTEAFF.

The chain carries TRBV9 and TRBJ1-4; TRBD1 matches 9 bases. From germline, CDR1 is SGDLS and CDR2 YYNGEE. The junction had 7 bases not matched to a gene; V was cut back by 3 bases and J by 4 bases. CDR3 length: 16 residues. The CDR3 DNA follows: TGTGCCAGCAGCGAGGGGTGGACAGGGGTTAATGAAAAACTGTTTTTT. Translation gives CASSEGWTGVNEKLFF.

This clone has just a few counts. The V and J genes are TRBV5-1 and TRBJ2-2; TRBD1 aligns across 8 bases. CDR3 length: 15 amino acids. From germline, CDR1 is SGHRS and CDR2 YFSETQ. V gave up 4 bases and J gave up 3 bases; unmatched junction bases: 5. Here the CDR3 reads CASSRNRGDTGELFF. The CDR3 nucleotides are TGCGCCAGCAGCCGAAACAGGGGGGACACCGGGGAGCTGTTTTTT.

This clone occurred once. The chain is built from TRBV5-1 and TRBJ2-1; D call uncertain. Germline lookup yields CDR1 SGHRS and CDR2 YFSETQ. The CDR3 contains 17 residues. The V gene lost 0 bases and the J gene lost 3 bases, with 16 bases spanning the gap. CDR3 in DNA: TGCGCCAGCAGCTTGGGCATGTCCCGCCTAGACTACAATGAGCAGTTCTTC. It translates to CASSLGMSRLDYNEQFF.

The CDR3 bases are TGTGCCAGCAGTTCCCCAATGCGAGGGAACACTGAAGCTTTCTTT. Translating it yields CASSSPMRGNTEAFF. The gene calls are TRBV6-2 or TRBV6-3 and TRBJ1-1, with unresolved D. The germline V gene encodes CDR1 MNHEY and CDR2 SVGEGT. This CDR3 region has 15 residues. The ends were cut back, 4 bases at V and 1 base at J, with 13 bases in the middle.

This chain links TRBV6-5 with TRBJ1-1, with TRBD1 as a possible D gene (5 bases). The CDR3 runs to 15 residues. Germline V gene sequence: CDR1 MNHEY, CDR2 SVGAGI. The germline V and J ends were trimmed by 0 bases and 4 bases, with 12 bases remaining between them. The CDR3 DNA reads TGTGCCAGCAGTTACTCGGGGGAGGTAGTCACTGAAGCTTTCTTT. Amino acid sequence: CASSYSGEVVTEAFF.

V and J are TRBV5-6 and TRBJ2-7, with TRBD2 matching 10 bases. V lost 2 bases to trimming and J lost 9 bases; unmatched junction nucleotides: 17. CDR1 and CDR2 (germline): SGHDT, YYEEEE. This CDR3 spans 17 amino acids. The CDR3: CASSLRGAGGPSGVQYF. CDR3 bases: TGTGCCAGCAGCTTACGGGGAGCGGGAGGGCCTTCGGGGGTGCAGTACTTC. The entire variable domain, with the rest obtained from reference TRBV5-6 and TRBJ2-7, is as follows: DAGVTQSPTHLIKTRGQQVTLRCSPKSGHDTVSWYQQALGQGPQFIFQYYEEEERQRGNFPDRFSGHQFPNYSSELNVNALLLGDSALYLCASSLRGAGGPSGVQYFGPGTRLTVT.

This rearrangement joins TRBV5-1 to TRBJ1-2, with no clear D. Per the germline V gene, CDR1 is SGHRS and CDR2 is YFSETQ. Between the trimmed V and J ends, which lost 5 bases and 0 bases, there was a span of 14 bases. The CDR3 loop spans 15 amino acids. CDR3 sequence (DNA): TGCGCCAGCAGTTCCTATAATGTAGCTAACTATGGCTACACCTTC. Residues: CASSSYNVANYGYTF.

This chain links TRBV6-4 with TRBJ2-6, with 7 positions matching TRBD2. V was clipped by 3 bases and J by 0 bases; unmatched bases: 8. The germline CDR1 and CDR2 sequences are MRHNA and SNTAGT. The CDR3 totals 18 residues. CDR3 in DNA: TGTGCCAGCAGTGATGGGGGGGACGCGCGCTCTGGGGCCAACGTCCTGACTTTC. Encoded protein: CASSDGGDARSGANVLTF.

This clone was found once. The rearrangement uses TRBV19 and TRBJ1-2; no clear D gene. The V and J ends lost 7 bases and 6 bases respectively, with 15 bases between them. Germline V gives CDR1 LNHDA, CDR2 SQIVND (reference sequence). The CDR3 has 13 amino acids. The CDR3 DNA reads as TGTGCCAGTACCCGCTACGGGGAAGATGGCTACACCTTC. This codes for CASTRYGEDGYTF.

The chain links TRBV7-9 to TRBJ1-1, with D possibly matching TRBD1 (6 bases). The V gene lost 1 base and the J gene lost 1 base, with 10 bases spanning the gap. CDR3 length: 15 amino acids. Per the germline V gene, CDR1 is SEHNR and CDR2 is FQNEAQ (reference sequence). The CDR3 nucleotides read TGTGCCAGCAGCTTAGGCAGGGGCAGGAACACTGAAGCTTTCTTT. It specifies CASSLGRGRNTEAFF.

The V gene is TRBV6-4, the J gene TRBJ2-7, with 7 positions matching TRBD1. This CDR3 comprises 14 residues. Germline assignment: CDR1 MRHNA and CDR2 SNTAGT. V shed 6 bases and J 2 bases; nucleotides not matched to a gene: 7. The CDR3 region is CASRGTGAPYEQYF. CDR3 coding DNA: TGTGCCAGCAGGGGTACAGGGGCCCCCTACGAGCAGTACTTC.

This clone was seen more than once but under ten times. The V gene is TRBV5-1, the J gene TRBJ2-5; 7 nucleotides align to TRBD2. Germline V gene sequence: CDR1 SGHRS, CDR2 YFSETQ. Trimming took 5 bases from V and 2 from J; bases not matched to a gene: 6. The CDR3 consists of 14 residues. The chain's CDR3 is CASSPGTMQETQYF. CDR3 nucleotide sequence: TGCGCCAGCAGTCCCGGGACTATGCAAGAGACCCAGTACTTC.

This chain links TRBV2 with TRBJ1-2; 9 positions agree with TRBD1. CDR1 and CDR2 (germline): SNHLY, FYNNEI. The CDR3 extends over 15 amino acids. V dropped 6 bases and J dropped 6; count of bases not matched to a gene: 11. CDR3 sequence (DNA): TGTGCCAGCAGACCTTCAACCAGGACAGGGGATGGCTACACCTTC. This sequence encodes CASRPSTRTGDGYTF.

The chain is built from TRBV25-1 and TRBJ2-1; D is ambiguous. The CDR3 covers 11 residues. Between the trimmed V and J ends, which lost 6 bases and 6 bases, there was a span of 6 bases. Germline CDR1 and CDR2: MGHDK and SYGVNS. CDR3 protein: CASSNFNEQFF. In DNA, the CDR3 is TGTGCCAGCAGCAATTTCAATGAGCAGTTCTTC.

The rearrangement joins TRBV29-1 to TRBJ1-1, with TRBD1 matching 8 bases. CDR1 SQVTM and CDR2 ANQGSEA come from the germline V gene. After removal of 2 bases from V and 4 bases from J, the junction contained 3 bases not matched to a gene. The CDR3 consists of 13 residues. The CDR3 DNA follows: TGCAGCGTTGAATTAGACAGGGGCACTGAAGCTTTCTTT. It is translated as CSVELDRGTEAFF.

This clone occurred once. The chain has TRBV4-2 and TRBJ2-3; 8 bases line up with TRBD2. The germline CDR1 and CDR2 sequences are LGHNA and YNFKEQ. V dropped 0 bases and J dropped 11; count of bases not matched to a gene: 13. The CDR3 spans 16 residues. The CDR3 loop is CASSQERTGGRSGQYF. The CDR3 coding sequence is TGTGCCAGCAGCCAAGAGCGGACGGGGGGGCGATCGGGGCAGTATTTT.

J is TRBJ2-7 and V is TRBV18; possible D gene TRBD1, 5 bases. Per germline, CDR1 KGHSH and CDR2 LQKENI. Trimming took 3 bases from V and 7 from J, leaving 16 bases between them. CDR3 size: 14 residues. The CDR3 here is CASSPLDNKGEQYF. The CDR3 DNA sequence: TGTGCCAGCTCACCGCTGGACAACAAGGGGGAGCAGTACTTC.

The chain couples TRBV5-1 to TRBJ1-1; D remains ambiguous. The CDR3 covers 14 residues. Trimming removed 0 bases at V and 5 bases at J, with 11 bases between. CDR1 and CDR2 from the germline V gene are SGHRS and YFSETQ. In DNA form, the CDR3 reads TGCGCCAGCAGCTTGGAGCCGGGTTGGACTGAAGCTTTCTTT. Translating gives CASSLEPGWTEAFF. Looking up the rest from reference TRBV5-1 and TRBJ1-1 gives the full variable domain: KAGVTQTPRYLIKTRGQQVTLSCSPISGHRSVSWYQQTPGQGLQFLFEYFSETQRNKGNFPGRFSGRQFSNSRSEMNVSTLELGDSALYLCASSLEPGWTEAFFGQGTRLTVV.

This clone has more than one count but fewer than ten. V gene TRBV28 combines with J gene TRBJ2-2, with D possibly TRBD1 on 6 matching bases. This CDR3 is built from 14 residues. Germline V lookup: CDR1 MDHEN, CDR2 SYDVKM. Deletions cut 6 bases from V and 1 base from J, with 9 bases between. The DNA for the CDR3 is TGTGCCAGCAGATCGGGACAGAACACCGGGGAGCTGTTTTTT. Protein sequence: CASRSGQNTGELFF. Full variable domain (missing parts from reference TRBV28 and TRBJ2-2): DVKVTQSSRYLVKRTGEKVFLECVQDMDHENMFWYRQDPGLGLRLIYFSYDVKMKEKGDIPEGYSVSREKKERFSLILESASTNQTSMYLCASRSGQNTGELFFGEGSRLTVL.

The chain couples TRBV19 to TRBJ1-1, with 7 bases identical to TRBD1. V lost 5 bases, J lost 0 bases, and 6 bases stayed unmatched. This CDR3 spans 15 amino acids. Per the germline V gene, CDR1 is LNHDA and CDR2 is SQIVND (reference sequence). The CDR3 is CASSGPGTVNTEAFF. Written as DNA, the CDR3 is TGTGCCAGTAGTGGGCCCGGGACAGTGAACACTGAAGCTTTCTTT.

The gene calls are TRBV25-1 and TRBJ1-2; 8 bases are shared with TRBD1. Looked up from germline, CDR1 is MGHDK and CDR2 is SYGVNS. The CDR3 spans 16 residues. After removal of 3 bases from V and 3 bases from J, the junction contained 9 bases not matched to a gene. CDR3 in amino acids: CASSEGRDRTDYGYTF. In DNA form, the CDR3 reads TGTGCCAGCAGTGAGGGTCGGGACAGGACTGACTATGGCTACACCTTC.

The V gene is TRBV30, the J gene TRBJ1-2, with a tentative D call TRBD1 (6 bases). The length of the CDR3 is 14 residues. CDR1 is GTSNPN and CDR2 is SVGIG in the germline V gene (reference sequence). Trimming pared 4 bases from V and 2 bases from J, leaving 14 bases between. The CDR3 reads CAWTPVGTNYGYTF. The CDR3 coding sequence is TGTGCCTGGACCCCGGTGGGGACAAACTATGGCTACACCTTC.

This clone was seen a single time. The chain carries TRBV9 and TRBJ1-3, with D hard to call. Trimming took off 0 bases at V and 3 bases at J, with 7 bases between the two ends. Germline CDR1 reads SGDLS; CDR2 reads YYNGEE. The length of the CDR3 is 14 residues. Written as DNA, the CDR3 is TGTGCCAGCAGCGTAGAACTCTTTGGAAACACCATATATTTT. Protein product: CASSVELFGNTIYF. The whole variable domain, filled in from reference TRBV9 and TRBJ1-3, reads DSGVTQTPKHLITATGQRVTLRCSPRSGDLSVYWYQQSLDQGLQFLIQYYNGEERAKGNILERFSAQQFPDLHSELNLSSLELGDSALYFCASSVELFGNTIYFGEGSWLTVV.

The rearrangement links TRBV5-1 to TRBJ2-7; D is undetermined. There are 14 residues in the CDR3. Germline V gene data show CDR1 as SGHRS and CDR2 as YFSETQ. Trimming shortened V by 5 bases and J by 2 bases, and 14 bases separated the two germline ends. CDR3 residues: CASRNPGSAYEQYF. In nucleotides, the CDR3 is TGCGCCAGCAGGAACCCGGGTTCAGCCTACGAGCAGTACTTC.

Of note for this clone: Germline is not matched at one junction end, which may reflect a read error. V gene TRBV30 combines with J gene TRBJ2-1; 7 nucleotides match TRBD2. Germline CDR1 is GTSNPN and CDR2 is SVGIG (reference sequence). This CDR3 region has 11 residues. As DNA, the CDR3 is TGTGCCTGGTCCAAGGGAGCGGGACTACTCTTC. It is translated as CAWSKGAGLLF.

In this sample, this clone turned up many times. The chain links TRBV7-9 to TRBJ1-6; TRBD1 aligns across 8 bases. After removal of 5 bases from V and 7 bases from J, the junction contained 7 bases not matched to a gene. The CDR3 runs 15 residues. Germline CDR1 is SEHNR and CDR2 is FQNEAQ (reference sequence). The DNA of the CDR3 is TGTGCCAGCAGCCCCTCGGCAGGGGGCAATTCACCCCTCCACTTT. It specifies CASSPSAGGNSPLHF. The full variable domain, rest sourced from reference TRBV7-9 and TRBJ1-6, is DTGVSQNPRHKITKRGQNVTFRCDPISEHNRLYWYRQTLGQGPEFLTYFQNEAQLEKSRLLSDRFSAERPKGSFSTLEIQRTEQGDSAMYLCASSPSAGGNSPLHFGNGTRLTVT.